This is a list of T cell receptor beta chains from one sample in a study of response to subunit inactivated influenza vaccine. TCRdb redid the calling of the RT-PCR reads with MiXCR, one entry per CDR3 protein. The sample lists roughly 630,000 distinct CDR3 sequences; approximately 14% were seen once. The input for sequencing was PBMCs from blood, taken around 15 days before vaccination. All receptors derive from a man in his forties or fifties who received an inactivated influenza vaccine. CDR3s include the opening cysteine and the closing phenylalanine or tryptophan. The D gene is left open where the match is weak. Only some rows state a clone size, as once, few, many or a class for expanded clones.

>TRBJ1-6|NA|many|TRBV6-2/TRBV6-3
CASSYSGGTSPLHF
TGTGCCAGCAGTTACTCTGGGGGCACGTCCCCCCTCCACTTT
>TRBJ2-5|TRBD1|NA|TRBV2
CASSEREYRGRETQNF
TGTGCCAGCAGTGAAAGGGAGTACAGGGGGCGCGAGACCCAGAACTTC
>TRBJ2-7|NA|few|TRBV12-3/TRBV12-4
CASSLGLLPQYF
TGTGCCAGCAGCCTCGGACTTCTTCCTCAGTACTTC
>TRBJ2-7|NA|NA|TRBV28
CASTQPGGQSYEQYF
TGTGCCAGCACCCAACCCGGGGGACAAAGCTACGAGCAGTACTTC
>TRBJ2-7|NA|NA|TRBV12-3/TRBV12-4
CASSLWGGDYEQYF
TGTGCCAGCAGTTTATGGGGCGGTGACTACGAGCAGTACTTC
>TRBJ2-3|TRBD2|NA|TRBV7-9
CASSRGLAGNTQYF
TGTGCCAGCAGCCGGGGACTAGCGGGAAATACGCAGTATTTT
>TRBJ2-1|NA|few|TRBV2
CASSEQEGIHEQFF
TGTGCCAGCAGTGAACAGGAAGGAATCCATGAGCAGTTCTTC
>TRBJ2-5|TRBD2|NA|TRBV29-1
CSVRGGAQETQYF
TGCAGCGTGCGGGGAGGGGCCCAAGAGACCCAGTACTTC
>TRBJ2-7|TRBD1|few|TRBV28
CASRGTGAYEQYF
TGTGCCAGCAGGGGGACAGGGGCCTACGAGCAGTACTTC
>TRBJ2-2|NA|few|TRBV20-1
CSARTGNTGELFF
TGCAGTGCTCGAACAGGAAACACCGGGGAGCTGTTTTTT
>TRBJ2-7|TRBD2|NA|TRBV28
CASSFLGLAGGEQYF
TGTGCCAGCAGTTTTCTGGGACTAGCGGGGGGAGAGCAGTACTTC
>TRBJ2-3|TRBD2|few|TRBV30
CAWSAAGGHVTDTQYF
TGTGCCTGGAGTGCGGCGGGAGGGCACGTTACAGATACGCAGTATTTT
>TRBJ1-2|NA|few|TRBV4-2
CASSQEQTGLSGYTF
TGTGCCAGCAGCCAAGAGCAGACAGGATTATCGGGCTACACCTTC
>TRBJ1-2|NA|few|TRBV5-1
CASSFASRLYSNYGYTF
TGCGCCAGCAGCTTCGCCTCTCGACTGTACTCTAACTATGGCTACACCTTC
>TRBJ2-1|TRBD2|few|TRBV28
CASSLRGGTDEQFF
TGTGCCAGCAGTTTGCGGGGGGGTACGGATGAGCAGTTCTTC
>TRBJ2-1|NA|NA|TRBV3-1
CASSLSPTGALQFF
TGTGCCAGCAGCCTGTCCCCAACGGGAGCCCTCCAGTTCTTC
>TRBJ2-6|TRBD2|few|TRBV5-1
CASRDGGGRFLGANVLTF
TGCGCCAGCAGAGATGGCGGGGGGCGTTTTCTAGGAGCCAACGTCCTGACTTTC
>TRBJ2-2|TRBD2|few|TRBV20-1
CSAKGLTNTGELFF
TGCAGTGCAAAGGGACTAACAAACACCGGGGAGCTGTTTTTT
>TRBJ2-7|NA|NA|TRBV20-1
CSAGDSAYEQYF
TGCAGTGCTGGAGACAGCGCCTACGAGCAGTACTTC
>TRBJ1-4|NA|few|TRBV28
CASSVGDHGYEKLFF
TGTGCCAGCAGTGTAGGGGACCACGGCTATGAAAAACTGTTTTTT
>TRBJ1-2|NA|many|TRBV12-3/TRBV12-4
CASSPQGNYGYTF
TGTGCCAGCAGTCCTCAGGGAAACTATGGCTACACCTTC
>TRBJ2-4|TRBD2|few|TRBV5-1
CASSPIAGTNIQYF
TGCGCCAGCAGCCCTATAGCGGGGACGAACATTCAGTACTTC
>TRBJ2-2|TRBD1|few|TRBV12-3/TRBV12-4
CATPLGTGANTGELFF
TGTGCCACCCCTTTAGGGACAGGGGCCAACACCGGGGAGCTGTTTTTT
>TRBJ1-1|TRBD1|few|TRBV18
CASSPPHRGHTEAFF
TGTGCCAGCTCACCACCTCACAGGGGGCACACTGAAGCTTTCTTT
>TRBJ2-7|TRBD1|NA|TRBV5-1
CASSLAATGTGRKSYEQYF
TGCGCCAGCAGCTTGGCCGCTACCGGGACAGGGAGGAAGTCCTACGAGCAGTACTTC
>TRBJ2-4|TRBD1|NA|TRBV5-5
CASSLAPTGENIQYF
TGTGCCAGCAGCTTGGCCCCGACAGGGGAAAACATTCAGTACTTC
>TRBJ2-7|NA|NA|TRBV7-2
CATSRGELMGDEQYF
TGTGCCACTTCTAGGGGGGAATTAATGGGCGACGAGCAGTACTTC
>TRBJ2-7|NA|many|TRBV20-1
CSAPNPGGGRRYEQYF
TGCAGTGCGCCAAACCCAGGGGGAGGCCGGAGGTACGAGCAGTACTTC
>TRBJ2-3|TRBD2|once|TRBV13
CASSPYLAGGTTDTQYF
TGTGCCAGCAGCCCGTACCTAGCGGGAGGAACCACAGATACGCAGTATTTT
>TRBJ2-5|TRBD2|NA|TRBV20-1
CSARVLAEPEGQYF
TGCAGTGCTAGGGTGCTAGCGGAGCCGGAGGGCCAGTACTTC
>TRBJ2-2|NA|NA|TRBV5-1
CASSLVRERTGELFF
TGCGCCAGCAGCTTGGTCCGGGAGCGAACCGGGGAGCTGTTTTTT
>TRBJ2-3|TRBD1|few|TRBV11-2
CASSPQGVSTDTQYF
TGTGCCAGCAGCCCCCAGGGGGTTAGCACAGATACGCAGTATTTT
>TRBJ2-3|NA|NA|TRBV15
CATSRGDRFTDTQYF
TGTGCCACCAGCAGAGGTGATAGATTCACAGATACGCAGTATTTT
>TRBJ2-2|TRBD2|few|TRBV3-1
CASSLQGGAGELFF
TGTGCCAGCAGCCTTCAGGGAGGGGCCGGGGAGCTGTTTTTT
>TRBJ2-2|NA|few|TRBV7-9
CASSSKSGELFF
TGTGCCAGCAGCTCAAAAAGCGGGGAGCTGTTTTTT
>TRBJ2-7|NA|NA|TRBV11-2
CASSLSQGNTGTPYEQYF
TGTGCCAGCAGCTTATCCCAGGGGAACACCGGGACACCCTACGAGCAGTACTTC
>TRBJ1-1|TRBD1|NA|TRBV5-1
CASSFGTGQAEAFF
TGCGCCAGCAGCTTCGGGACAGGGCAGGCTGAAGCTTTCTTT
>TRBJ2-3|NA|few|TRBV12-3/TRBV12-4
CASSLSGSDTQYF
TGTGCCAGCAGTTTATCCGGGTCAGATACGCAGTATTTT
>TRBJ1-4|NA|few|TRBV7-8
CASSRQTGLATNEKLFF
TGTGCCAGCAGCCGACAGACAGGTCTCGCAACTAATGAAAAACTGTTTTTT
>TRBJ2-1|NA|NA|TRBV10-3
CAISKESSLDEQFF
TGTGCCATCAGCAAAGAGTCTAGCTTGGATGAGCAGTTCTTC
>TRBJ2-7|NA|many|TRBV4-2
CASSSPGLGEQYF
TGTGCCAGCAGCTCCCCAGGACTTGGCGAGCAGTACTTC
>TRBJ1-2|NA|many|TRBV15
CATSREVHYGYTF
TGTGCCACCAGCAGAGAGGTTCACTATGGCTACACCTTC
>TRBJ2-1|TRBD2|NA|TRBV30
CAWAGGVAEQFF
TGTGCCTGGGCCGGGGGGGTTGCTGAGCAGTTCTTC
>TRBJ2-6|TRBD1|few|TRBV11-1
CASSSPLDRGVRGANVLTF
TGTGCCAGCAGCTCACCCTTGGACAGGGGGGTGAGAGGGGCCAACGTCCTGACTTTC
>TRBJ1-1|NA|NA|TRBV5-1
CASSLQGSTADTEAFF
TGCGCCAGCAGCTTACAGGGTTCGACGGCCGACACTGAAGCTTTCTTT
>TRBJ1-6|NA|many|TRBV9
CASSVEWNSPLHF
TGTGCCAGCAGCGTTGAATGGAATTCACCCCTCCACTTT
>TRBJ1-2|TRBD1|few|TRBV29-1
CSDLNRDRGYGYTF
TGCAGCGACCTGAACCGGGACAGGGGCTATGGCTACACCTTC
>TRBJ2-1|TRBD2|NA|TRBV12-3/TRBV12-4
CASTPSGGRGEQFF
TGTGCCAGCACACCATCGGGGGGGAGAGGTGAGCAGTTCTTC
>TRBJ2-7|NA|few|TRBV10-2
CASSVGFGVEQYF
TGCGCCAGCAGTGTGGGATTTGGGGTGGAGCAGTACTTC
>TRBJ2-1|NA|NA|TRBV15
CATSRARETYNEQFF
TGTGCCACCAGCAGAGCCAGGGAAACCTACAATGAGCAGTTCTTC
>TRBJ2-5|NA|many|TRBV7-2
CASSLGRRETQYF
TGTGCCAGCAGCTTAGGCAGGCGGGAGACCCAGTACTTC
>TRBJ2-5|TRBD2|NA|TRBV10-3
CAISGTSGVETQYF
TGTGCCATCAGCGGGACTAGCGGCGTTGAGACCCAGTACTTC